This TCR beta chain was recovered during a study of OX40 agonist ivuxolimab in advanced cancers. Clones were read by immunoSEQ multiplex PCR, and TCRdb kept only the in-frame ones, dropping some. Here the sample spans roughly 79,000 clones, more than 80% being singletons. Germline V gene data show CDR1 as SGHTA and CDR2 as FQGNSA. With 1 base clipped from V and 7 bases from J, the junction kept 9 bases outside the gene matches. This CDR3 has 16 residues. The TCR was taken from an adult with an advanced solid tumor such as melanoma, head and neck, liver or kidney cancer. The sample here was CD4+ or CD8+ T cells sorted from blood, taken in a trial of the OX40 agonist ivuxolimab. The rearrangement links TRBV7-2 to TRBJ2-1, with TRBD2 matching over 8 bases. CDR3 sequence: CASSLGGPRGGNEQFF. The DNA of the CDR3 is TGTGCCAGCAGCTTAGGTGGTCCCCGGGGGGGGAATGAGCAGTTCTTC.